Described below is a single T cell receptor (beta chain) sequence and its context. The antigen is not known. The CDR3 covers 14 residues. Germline-derived CDR1 and CDR2 are SGHNT and YENEEA. V trimming: 6 bases; J trimming: 1 base; junction bases outside the gene matches: 6. The data are from a study of glioma-infiltrating T cells after dendritic cell vaccination. As for the study in general: At biweekly intervals, patients got three intradermal dendritic cell vaccine injections.

This sample's time point: after dendritic cell vaccination, including at tumor progression/relapse. None of the glioblastoma patients had an isocitrate dehydrogenase mutation. Overall study results and limits: Higher TCR clonality did not directly relate to longer survival. Only a small number of patients had complete blood and tumor samples.

TCRdb's table, derived via immunoSEQ multiplex PCR, lists solely in-frame clones and lacks some. This table holds 90,000 or so clones, around four fifths found once. This chain links TRBV11-3 with TRBJ2-7; TRBD1 matches 7 bases. This TCR came from a human donor with glioblastoma. The source was blood, collected after dendritic cell vaccination. CDR3 loop: CASSRQGNSYEQYF. In DNA, the CDR3 is TGTGCCAGCAGTAGACAGGGCAATTCCTACGAGCAGTACTTC.